One T cell receptor (beta chain) is described in this entry. What it recognizes is unknown. The naive CD8 fraction comprised CD45RO-negative cells positively selected for CCR7 and excluded terminally differentiated effector memory CD45RA+ cells. Donors included only healthy HIV-negative adults lacking recent acute infections or vaccinations. The data stem from a study of shared clonotypes between healthy human individuals. General study findings and limits: Naive CD4 clonotypes were shared across a few donors at about 5%. Sorted-subset sequencing, rarefaction showed, was incomplete despite large depth.

Authors' analysis steps: Filtering differed because ImmunoSEQ produced junction-only sequences that carried no quality scores. The method was immunoSEQ multiplex PCR; TCRdb's version includes in-frame clones alone and lacks a portion of them. V, J and clone size were drawn from that table, and D and trimming were deduced from the DNA. The sample has 660,000 or so clones; about 96% are singletons. Losses at the gene ends were 8 bases for V and 2 bases for J; bases not matched to a gene: 13. The CDR3 consists of 15 residues. Germline V CDR1 and CDR2: SQVTM, ANQGSEA. The sequenced material came from naive CD8+ T cells sorted from blood. The chain employs TRBV29-1 and TRBJ2-3; 7 nucleotides agree with TRBD1. The receptor was derived from a woman in her twenties or thirties in good health. Here the CDR3 reads CSFGGSGQNTDTQYF. In nucleotides, the CDR3 is TGCAGCTTTGGGGGTTCGGGACAGAACACAGATACGCAGTATTTT.